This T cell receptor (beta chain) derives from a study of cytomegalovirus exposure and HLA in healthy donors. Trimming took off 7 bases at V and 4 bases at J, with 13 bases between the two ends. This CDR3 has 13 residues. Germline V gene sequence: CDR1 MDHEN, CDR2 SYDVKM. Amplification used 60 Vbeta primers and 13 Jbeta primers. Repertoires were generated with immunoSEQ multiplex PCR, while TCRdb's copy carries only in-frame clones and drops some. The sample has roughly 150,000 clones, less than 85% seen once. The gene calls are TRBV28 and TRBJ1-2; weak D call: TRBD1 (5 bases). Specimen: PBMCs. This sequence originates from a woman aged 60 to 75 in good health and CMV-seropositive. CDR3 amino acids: CASTWGDGYGYTF. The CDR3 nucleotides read TGTGCCAGCACCTGGGGGGACGGCTATGGCTACACCTTC.